These 24 T cell receptor beta chains were sequenced from one sample in a study of shared T cell receptors in the human thymus. Some clones are missing from TCRdb's copy, which holds only in-frame ones; the method was immunoSEQ multiplex PCR. The sample lists 700,000 or so clones; roughly 85% were seen once. These same records also appear under a second study, on human thymus T cells.

Material for sequencing was thymocytes. The source of these receptors is a girl younger than two with a congenital heart defect.

The chain recombines TRBV7-9 with TRBJ2-5; no reliable D call. Germline values: CDR1 SEHNR, CDR2 FQNEAQ (reference sequence). The CDR3 extends over 12 amino acids. Trimming took off 5 bases at V and 2 bases at J, with 6 bases between the two ends. The chain's CDR3 is CASSLLQETQYF. As DNA, the CDR3 is TGTGCCAGCAGCCTATTGCAAGAGACCCAGTACTTC.

The V and J genes are TRBV6-6 and TRBJ2-7, with a possible D match to TRBD2 (5 bases). CDR1 MNHNY and CDR2 SVGAGI come from the germline V gene (reference sequence). Between the trimmed V and J ends, which lost 0 bases and 6 bases, there was a span of 9 bases. This CDR3 contains 13 residues. This chain's CDR3 is CASSYSTTAEQYF. CDR3 in DNA: TGTGCCAGCAGTTACTCGACTACGGCCGAGCAGTACTTC.

The chain employs TRBV11-2 and TRBJ2-7; 9 nucleotides agree with TRBD1. Trimming removed 5 bases from V and 3 bases from J; junction bases left unmatched: 8. Per germline, CDR1 SGHAT and CDR2 FQNNGV. CDR3 size: 15 residues. DNA for the CDR3: TGTGCCAGCAGCCTGGACAGGGGAGATTTCTACGAGCAGTACTTC. This codes for CASSLDRGDFYEQYF.

This clone was counted between two and nine times. The chain employs TRBV19 and TRBJ1-5; TRBD1 might be the D (5 bases). The CDR3 spans 15 residues. V was trimmed by 5 bases and J by 5 bases, leaving 16 bases between them. The germline V gene encodes CDR1 LNHDA and CDR2 SQIVND (reference sequence). This chain's CDR3 is CASSPGAGGDQPQHF. Here the CDR3 DNA reads TGTGCCAGTAGTCCCGGGGCCGGGGGAGATCAGCCCCAGCATTTT.

The V gene is TRBV28, the J gene TRBJ1-6; 7 bases align to TRBD1. The trim removed 3 bases at V and 5 bases at J, leaving 16 bases unmatched. The V gene's germline CDR1 is MDHEN and CDR2 SYDVKM. This CDR3 spans 19 amino acids. Written as DNA, the CDR3 is TGTGCCAGCAGTTTCATAATGCAGACCCGCAGGGGGAATAATTCACCCCTCCACTTT. Translated: CASSFIMQTRRGNNSPLHF. The variable domain in full, completed from reference TRBV28 and TRBJ1-6, reads DVKVTQSSRYLVKRTGEKVFLECVQDMDHENMFWYRQDPGLGLRLIYFSYDVKMKEKGDIPEGYSVSREKKERFSLILESASTNQTSMYLCASSFIMQTRRGNNSPLHFGNGTRLTVT.

The chain has TRBV6-1 and TRBJ1-4; 11 bases agree with TRBD1. This CDR3 has 16 residues. Germline loops: CDR1 MNHNS, CDR2 SASEGT. The trim removed 3 bases at V and 3 bases at J, leaving 3 bases unmatched. DNA for the CDR3: TGTGCCAGCAGTGATACGGACAGGGGGCCTAATGAAAAACTGTTTTTT. Its protein product is CASSDTDRGPNEKLFF.

The chain joins TRBV27 to TRBJ1-6; possibly TRBD1 for D (6 bases). Trimming left V 6 bases short and J 8 bases short, with 14 bases between. The CDR3 has 14 residues. Germline V gives CDR1 MNHEY, CDR2 SMNVEV (reference sequence). This CDR3 reads CASRNLGGDSPLHF. The CDR3 DNA sequence: TGTGCCAGCAGGAATCTAGGGGGGGATTCACCCCTCCACTTT.

The chain links TRBV6-5 to TRBJ1-4; D not certain. V was shortened by 5 bases and J by 7 bases, with 14 bases between the two germline ends. The length of the CDR3 is 14 residues. CDR1 is MNHEY, CDR2 SVGAGI, per germline. The CDR3 reads CASSGIGRTEKLFF. The CDR3, as DNA: TGTGCCAGCAGTGGGATTGGGAGAACTGAAAAACTGTTTTTT.

For this clone: The junction differs from germline at one of its ends, possibly a read error. The sample carries other DNA sequences with the same CDR3. This chain uses TRBV7-2 with TRBJ1-6; 7 bases fit TRBD1. The CDR3 length is 19 residues. Looked up from germline, CDR1 is SGHTA and CDR2 is FQGNSA. The CDR3 DNA follows: TGTGCCAGCAGCTTGCAGGGGGTCATCGATAGCTCCTATAATTCCCCCCTCCACTTT. It encodes CASSLQGVIDSSYNSPLHF.

The rearrangement uses TRBV2 and TRBJ1-2, with D maybe TRBD1 (5 bases). In germline, CDR1 is SNHLY, CDR2 FYNNEI. The CDR3 is 12 residues long. Trimming took off 2 bases at V and 9 bases at J, with 10 bases between the two ends. The CDR3 DNA is TGTGCCAGCAGTGAATTTAGGGGTTGCTACACCTTC. This sequence encodes CASSEFRGCYTF.

This chain links TRBV13 with TRBJ2-2; D ambiguous. CDR3 length: 11 residues. V was shortened by 7 bases and J by 5 bases, with 5 bases between the two germline ends. Germline V gives CDR1 PRHDT, CDR2 FYEKMQ (reference sequence). The CDR3 nucleotides are TGTGCCAGCAATATGACCGGGGAGCTGTTTTTT. This sequence encodes CASNMTGELFF.

This sequence joins TRBV7-8 and TRBJ2-7; 7 nucleotides match TRBD2. With 4 bases clipped from V and 3 bases from J, the junction kept 12 bases outside the gene matches. Germline V gives CDR1 SGHVS, CDR2 FQNEAQ. The CDR3 loop spans 16 amino acids. The CDR3 loop reads CASSYIHRDYFYEQYF. In DNA form, the CDR3 reads TGTGCCAGCAGCTACATACACCGGGACTACTTCTACGAGCAGTACTTC.

This clone was observed a single time. The V and J genes are TRBV28 and TRBJ1-1; D may be TRBD1 (6 bases). This CDR3 region has 14 residues. V dropped 4 bases and J dropped 3 bases, with 12 bases sitting between them. Germline V CDR1 and CDR2: MDHEN, SYDVKM. In DNA form, the CDR3 reads TGTGCCAGCAGTTGGACAGCCAGGGACACTGAAGCTTTCTTT. Translation gives CASSWTARDTEAFF.

The genes are TRBV7-2 and TRBJ2-3; 16 bases agree with TRBD2. Germline V lookup: CDR1 SGHTA, CDR2 FQGNSA. The CDR3 runs to 16 residues. V was pared by 6 bases and J by 3 bases, with 3 bases of the junction left unmatched. CDR3 in DNA: TGTGCCAGCAGGGGGACTAGCGGGGGGGTGACAGATACGCAGTATTTT. It is translated as CASRGTSGGVTDTQYF.

Regarding this clone: The same CDR3 arises from other DNA sequences in this sample as well. The genes are TRBV28 and TRBJ1-2, with D unclear. Trimming removed 6 bases from V and 3 bases from J, with 5 bases in between. The CDR3 length is 11 residues. Per the germline V gene, CDR1 is MDHEN and CDR2 is SYDVKM. This chain's CDR3 is CASREDYGYTF. As DNA, the CDR3 is TGTGCCAGCAGAGAGGACTATGGCTACACCTTC.

This clone appeared once. This sample includes further DNA sequences coding for the same CDR3. The genes are TRBV28 and TRBJ2-7, with 7 bases lining up with TRBD1. Germline V CDR1 and CDR2: MDHEN, SYDVKM. V was pared by 5 bases and J by 2 bases, with 3 bases of the junction left unmatched. The CDR3 has 13 amino acids. The CDR3 loop is CASSPGQTYEQYF. For the CDR3, the DNA is TGTGCCAGCAGTCCGGGACAGACCTACGAGCAGTACTTC.

The rearrangement links TRBV12-5 to TRBJ1-2, with a tentative D call TRBD1 (6 bases). The V end lost 7 bases, the J end lost 1 base, and 22 bases lay between the germline ends. CDR1 and CDR2 from the germline V gene are LGHNT and FRNRAP. The CDR3 length is 17 residues. This chain's CDR3 is CASAHQPDRSDNYGYTF. The CDR3 DNA is TGTGCTAGTGCCCATCAACCGGACAGAAGTGATAACTATGGCTACACCTTC.

The genes are TRBV28 and TRBJ2-7; maybe TRBD1 (5 bases). CDR3 size: 15 residues. The ends were cut back, 6 bases at V and 0 bases at J, with 15 bases in the middle. From germline, CDR1 is MDHEN and CDR2 SYDVKM. The CDR3 nucleotides read TGTGCCAGCAGCTCCCTATGGGGCAGCTCCTACGAGCAGTACTTC. This gives the protein CASSSLWGSSYEQYF.

This clone was seen a single time. The chain is built from TRBV29-1 and TRBJ1-1, with TRBD1 as a possible D gene (6 bases). The CDR3 is made up of 13 amino acids. The V gene lost 4 bases and the J gene lost 1 base, with 10 bases spanning the gap. The germline V gene encodes CDR1 SQVTM and CDR2 ANQGSEA. The CDR3 coding sequence is TGCAGCGTTGTTGGCAGGGGGAACACTGAAGCTTTCTTT. This translates into CSVVGRGNTEAFF.

The chain links TRBV4-1 to TRBJ2-7; the D is unclear. This CDR3 has 14 amino acids. CDR1 and CDR2 from the germline V gene are MGHRA and YSYEKL. Trimming took off 0 bases at V and 0 bases at J, with 6 bases between the two ends. As DNA, the CDR3 is TGCGCCAGCAGCCAAGAAGCTAGCTCCTACGAGCAGTACTTC. Translating gives CASSQEASSYEQYF.

This rearrangement joins TRBV6-5 to TRBJ2-4, with a possible D match to TRBD2 (5 bases). This CDR3 has 15 residues. Trimming took 6 bases from V and 0 from J, leaving 12 bases between them. Germline-derived CDR1 and CDR2 are MNHEY and SVGAGI. The CDR3 is CASSRSGRAKNIQYF. The CDR3 bases are TGTGCCAGCAGCCGAAGCGGAAGAGCCAAAAACATTCAGTACTTC.

V and J are TRBV4-3 and TRBJ1-4; TRBD1 is a possible D gene (5 bases). Germline CDR1 LGHNA, CDR2 YSLEER. This CDR3 has 17 amino acids. V dropped 0 bases and J dropped 4 bases, with 15 bases sitting between them. The CDR3 nucleotides are TGCGCCAGCAGCCAAGAGGGGGTCGGGACTTATAATGAAAAACTGTTTTTT. Amino acid sequence: CASSQEGVGTYNEKLFF.

This chain's CDR3 is CASSERRDSGANVLTF. As DNA, the CDR3 is TGCGCCAGCAGTGAGCGACGGGACTCTGGGGCCAACGTCCTGACTTTC. The gene calls are TRBV10-1 and TRBJ2-6; a weak D match, TRBD2 (5 bases). Per the germline V gene, CDR1 is WNHNN and CDR2 is SYGVQD (reference sequence). The CDR3 contains 16 residues. The germline V and J ends were trimmed by 2 bases and 0 bases, with 8 bases remaining between them.

CDR3 sequence: CASSLVWTSGRANTGELFF. The CDR3 region has the DNA TGTGCCAGCAGCTTAGTTTGGACTAGCGGGCGCGCGAACACCGGGGAGCTGTTTTTT. This rearrangement joins TRBV7-8 to TRBJ2-2; TRBD2 matches at 11 bases. Germline V gene data show CDR1 as SGHVS and CDR2 as FQNEAQ. V was pared by 1 base and J by 0 bases, with 7 bases of the junction left unmatched. The CDR3 is 19 residues long.